This TCR beta chain is from a study of molecular identifiers for immune sequencing clone quantification. This clonotype was counted between two and nine times. Trimming left V 0 bases short and J 5 bases short, with 7 bases between. Germline V gives CDR1 ENHRY, CDR2 SYGVKD. The CDR3 consists of 13 residues. MiXCR, run by TCRdb on the PCR reads, gives a single entry per CDR3 protein. This table holds about 320,000 distinct CDR3 sequences, roughly 24% found once. The sequence derives from a human donor in good health. Some libraries in this study had Jurkat cell RNA spiked in. The chain combines TRBV10-3 with TRBJ2-5; tentatively, D is TRBD2 (5 bases). The sample consisted of naive CD8+ T cells from blood, with Jurkat cell RNA spiked in. Regarding subset: FACS-sorted CD8+CD4-CCR7+CD45RA+ naive T cells. CDR3 sequence reads: CAISESRGETQYF. Here the CDR3 DNA reads TGTGCCATCAGTGAGTCCCGGGGTGAGACCCAGTACTTC.